A single sample is the source of the 10 T cell receptor beta chains below, sequenced in a study of beta chain features in type 1 diabetes. The entirety of the isolated RNA underwent reverse transcription, so expressed TCRB transcripts were sequenced. Data came from immunoSEQ multiplex PCR; TCRdb stores just in-frame clones and leaves some out. Of roughly 140,000 clones listed, about 7% are singletons. The sequencing sample was made of central memory CD4+ T cells from blood. Source of these receptors: a woman aged 25 to 39 in good health.

This clone has at least ten counts. This rearrangement joins TRBV5-1 to TRBJ2-5; D might be TRBD1 (5 bases). CDR1 SGHRS and CDR2 YFSETQ come from the germline V gene. Trimming took 2 bases from V and 1 from J, leaving 9 bases between them. The CDR3 extends over 14 amino acids. The CDR3 DNA reads TGCGCCAGCAGCTTTGGACACTCCCAAGAGACCCAGTACTTC. This encodes CASSFGHSQETQYF.

This clone came up a few times. V and J are TRBV5-5 and TRBJ2-1; D is possibly TRBD2 (5 bases). V was clipped by 1 base and J by 2 bases, with 16 bases between them. The CDR3 has 17 residues. The germline V gene encodes CDR1 SGHKS and CDR2 YYEKEE (reference sequence). The DNA for the CDR3 is TGTGCCAGCAGCTTGAGGTTGGCGGGCGACGCCTACAATGAGCAGTTCTTC. It translates to CASSLRLAGDAYNEQFF.

The rearrangement uses TRBV7-9 and TRBJ2-7, with TRBD2 matching over 9 bases. J lost 7 bases, V lost 5 bases, and 18 bases had no gene match. CDR3 length: 17 amino acids. CDR1 and CDR2 (germline): SEHNR, FQNEAQ (reference sequence). The CDR3 loop reads CASSRLGTRGGRAEQYF. DNA of the CDR3: TGTGCCAGCAGCCGCCTGGGGACTAGGGGCGGGAGGGCAGAGCAGTACTTC.

V and J are TRBV30 and TRBJ2-1; D call uncertain. CDR3 length: 16 residues. The germline V gene has CDR1 GTSNPN and CDR2 SVGIG (reference sequence). Trimming pared 3 bases from V and 0 bases from J, leaving 15 bases between. CDR3 sequence: CAWSPPDGFSYNEQFF. For the CDR3, the DNA is TGTGCCTGGAGCCCCCCTGACGGGTTCTCCTACAATGAGCAGTTCTTC.

The V call is TRBV15, the J call TRBJ1-2, with 7 bases matching TRBD1. The CDR3 has 15 residues. The germline CDR1 and CDR2 sequences are LNHNV and YYDKDF (reference sequence). V gave up 1 base and J gave up 6 bases; unmatched junction bases: 8. The chain's CDR3 is CATSRGGGTENGYTF. CDR3 coding DNA: TGTGCCACCAGCAGAGGAGGTGGGACAGAGAATGGCTACACCTTC.

The rearrangement links TRBV28 to TRBJ2-7, with TRBD2 as a possible D gene (5 bases). CDR3 size: 14 residues. V was clipped by 9 bases and J by 2 bases, with 17 bases between them. Germline V gene lookup returns CDR1 MDHEN and CDR2 SYDVKM. The CDR3 nucleotides are TGTGCCAGTTCGGAACCCGGAGGCGCCTACGAGCAGTACTTC. It translates to CASSEPGGAYEQYF.

The chain links TRBV28 to TRBJ1-5; 7 nucleotides match TRBD1. The CDR3 extends over 15 amino acids. Germline trimming cut 3 bases from V and 5 bases from J; bases unmatched to any gene: 7. CDR1 and CDR2 from the germline V gene are MDHEN and SYDVKM. The CDR3 loop is CASSFLTGFDQPQHF. CDR3 in DNA: TGTGCCAGCAGTTTCTTGACAGGGTTCGATCAGCCCCAGCATTTT.

This clone was counted only a few times. The rearrangement links TRBV6-5 to TRBJ1-5; 8 bases are shared with TRBD1. The ends lost 4 bases at V and 5 bases at J; junction bases unmatched: 7. Per the germline V gene, CDR1 is MNHEY and CDR2 is SVGAGI. The CDR3 loop spans 15 amino acids. The CDR3 is CASSLEDRAYQPQHF. The CDR3 DNA reads as TGTGCCAGCAGTTTAGAGGACAGGGCTTATCAGCCCCAGCATTTT.

This clone was found a few times. The J gene is TRBJ2-2, the V gene TRBV7-9; D unclear. The V end was cut by 1 base, the J end by 7 bases, with 16 bases between. CDR3 length: 16 amino acids. Germline V gene sequence: CDR1 SEHNR, CDR2 FQNEAQ (reference sequence). The CDR3 sequence: CASSLDSARRGGELFF. In nucleotides, the CDR3 is TGTGCCAGCAGCTTAGACTCCGCGAGGCGCGGCGGGGAGCTGTTTTTT. The full variable domain, in which reference TRBV7-9 and TRBJ2-2 provide the parts outside the CDR3, is DTGVSQNPRHKITKRGQNVTFRCDPISEHNRLYWYRQTLGQGPEFLTYFQNEAQLEKSRLLSDRFSAERPKGSFSTLEIQRTEQGDSAMYLCASSLDSARRGGELFFGEGSRLTVL.

This clone was observed a few times. Additional DNA sequences in this sample encode the identical CDR3. The rearrangement joins TRBV6-4 to TRBJ2-1, with 10 bases fitting TRBD1. Germline V gene sequence: CDR1 MRHNA, CDR2 SNTAGT. The CDR3 totals 14 residues. The ends lost 6 bases at V and 6 bases at J; junction bases unmatched: 5. CDR3 residues: CASSPRTGGNEQFF. The CDR3 region has the DNA TGTGCCAGCAGCCCCCGGACAGGGGGCAATGAGCAGTTCTTC.